Shown below are 31 T cell receptor beta chains from a single sample sequenced in a study of cytomegalovirus exposure and HLA in healthy donors. Primers included in the PCR were 60 Vbeta and 13 Jbeta primers. Produced via immunoSEQ multiplex PCR; TCRdb's table is partial and in-frame only. The sample holds under 200,000 clones, 70% to 80% seen once. Sample: PBMCs. The origin of the receptors is a man between 18 and 29 years old in good health and CMV-seropositive.

CDR3 DNA sequence: TGTGCCAGCAGCTCCGGACAGTCCTATGGCTACACCTTC. Protein product: CASSSGQSYGYTF. This chain joins TRBV11-2 and TRBJ1-2; perhaps TRBD1 as D (6 bases). Trimming took 4 bases from V and 4 from J, leaving 10 bases between them. The CDR3 is made up of 13 amino acids. Germline CDR1 and CDR2: SGHAT and FQNNGV.

In its sample, this clone was seen once. V is TRBV6-6 and J is TRBJ1-5; 7 nucleotides match TRBD1. This CDR3 contains 14 residues. The germline gives CDR1 MNHNY, CDR2 SVGAGI (reference sequence). Germline trimming cut 4 bases from V and 5 bases from J; bases unmatched to any gene: 5. CDR3 in amino acids: CASSFWQGDQPQHF. The CDR3 DNA reads TGTGCCAGCAGTTTCTGGCAGGGGGATCAGCCCCAGCATTTT.

The chain joins TRBV5-1 to TRBJ1-4; 7 positions match TRBD1. Germline V gene sequence: CDR1 SGHRS, CDR2 YFSETQ. CDR3 length equals 15 residues. V trimming: 5 bases; J trimming: 7 bases; junction bases outside the gene matches: 11. In DNA form, the CDR3 reads TGCGCCAGCAGTCAGCGGGGGACAGAGGTTGAAAAACTGTTTTTT. Encoded protein: CASSQRGTEVEKLFF.

This sequence joins TRBV29-1 and TRBJ2-1; 7 bases fit TRBD2. Germline CDR1 reads SQVTM; CDR2 reads ANQGSEA. With V trimmed by 6 bases and J by 6 bases, 11 bases remained unmatched. The CDR3 covers 14 residues. The CDR3 coding sequence is TGCAGCGTGGGGCGCACGGGAGGAGTCAATGAGCAGTTCTTC. Amino acid sequence: CSVGRTGGVNEQFF.

The table lists this clone with a few counts. The chain has TRBV4-3 and TRBJ1-5; D uncertain. Deletions cut 0 bases from V and 2 bases from J, with 8 bases between. There are 15 residues in the CDR3. CDR1 LGHNA and CDR2 YSLEER come from the germline V gene. The CDR3, as DNA: TGCGCCAGCAGCCAAGAAAATCGGGGCAATCAGCCCCAGCATTTT. This sequence encodes CASSQENRGNQPQHF.

This clone was seen a few times. The gene calls are TRBV7-2 and TRBJ1-3, with D hard to call. The germline CDR1 and CDR2 sequences are SGHTA and FQGNSA. There are 16 residues in the CDR3. Trimming shortened V by 2 bases and J by 0 bases, and 11 bases separated the two germline ends. CDR3 sequence reads: CASSLNAHSSGNTIYF. CDR3 DNA sequence: TGTGCCAGCAGCTTAAACGCACACAGCTCTGGAAACACCATATATTTT.

This chain uses TRBV5-1 with TRBJ1-1; D unresolved. The CDR3 sequence is 14 residues long. The V gene lost 0 bases and the J gene lost 0 bases, with 6 bases spanning the gap. The germline gives CDR1 SGHRS, CDR2 YFSETQ. CDR3 sequence: CASSLVQMNTEAFF. Here the CDR3 DNA reads TGCGCCAGCAGCTTGGTTCAGATGAACACTGAAGCTTTCTTT.

V and J are TRBV9 and TRBJ2-3; maybe TRBD2 (6 bases). The CDR3 is made up of 14 amino acids. V shed 0 bases and J shed 4 bases, with 9 bases lying between them. Germline V gives CDR1 SGDLS, CDR2 YYNGEE. CDR3 loop: CASSVEPSADTQYF. The CDR3 DNA follows: TGTGCCAGCAGCGTAGAACCTAGCGCAGATACGCAGTATTTT.

This chain joins TRBV11-2 and TRBJ1-5, with a weak D call TRBD1 (5 bases). CDR3 length: 14 amino acids. With 1 base removed from V and 3 bases from J, the gap between germline ends came to 7 bases. Germline lookup yields CDR1 SGHAT and CDR2 FQNNGV. The CDR3 DNA reads TGTGCCAGCAGCTTAGGACAGTTCAATCAGCCCCAGCATTTT. Protein: CASSLGQFNQPQHF.

This clone was recorded a few times. The chain joins TRBV7-9 to TRBJ2-6; D is ambiguous. The CDR3 loop spans 13 amino acids. Germline CDR1 reads SEHNR; CDR2 reads FQNEAQ (reference sequence). V shed 5 bases and J shed 4 bases, with 6 bases lying between them. Here the CDR3 reads CASSPEGANVLTF. The CDR3 DNA reads as TGTGCCAGCAGCCCAGAAGGGGCCAACGTCCTGACTTTC.

This chain connects TRBV11-2 to TRBJ1-1; D is possibly TRBD1 (6 bases). V was pared by 5 bases and J by 3 bases, with 10 bases between. This CDR3 comprises 13 residues. Germline V gene sequence: CDR1 SGHAT, CDR2 FQNNGV. The CDR3: CASSKGVYTEAFF. The CDR3 nucleotides are TGTGCCAGCAGCAAGGGGGTTTACACTGAAGCTTTCTTT.

This clone was detected only once. The chain has TRBV5-6 and TRBJ2-7; TRBD1 is a possible D gene (5 bases). The germline CDR1 and CDR2 sequences are SGHDT and YYEEEE. The length of the CDR3 is 15 residues. The germline V and J ends were trimmed by 1 base and 1 base, with 12 bases remaining between them. The CDR3 loop reads CASSLTGWSSYEQYF. DNA for the CDR3: TGTGCCAGCAGCTTGACAGGCTGGAGTTCCTACGAGCAGTACTTC.

The chain is built from TRBV18 and TRBJ2-1, with D possibly being TRBD1 (6 bases). Between the trimmed V and J ends, which lost 2 bases and 6 bases, there was a span of 14 bases. The germline CDR1 and CDR2 sequences are KGHSH and LQKENI. The CDR3 is 15 amino acids. In DNA form, the CDR3 reads TGTGCCAGCTCACCAGGGACAACTTTGTCCAATGAGCAGTTCTTC. Residues: CASSPGTTLSNEQFF.

The chain has TRBV10-3 and TRBJ1-1; a weak D match, TRBD1 (5 bases). Germline loops: CDR1 ENHRY, CDR2 SYGVKD. The CDR3 length is 13 residues. Trimming shortened V by 5 bases and J by 1 base, and 8 bases separated the two germline ends. CDR3 sequence reads: CAISPGKNTEAFF. In DNA form, the CDR3 reads TGTGCCATCAGTCCAGGGAAGAACACTGAAGCTTTCTTT.

The chain joins TRBV30 to TRBJ2-1, with D possibly TRBD2 on 6 matching bases. The CDR3 totals 12 residues. The V gene lost 4 bases and the J gene lost 10 bases, with 14 bases spanning the gap. The germline gives CDR1 GTSNPN, CDR2 SVGIG (reference sequence). CDR3: CAWMTVRGEQFF. In DNA form, the CDR3 reads TGTGCCTGGATGACCGTCCGGGGGGAGCAGTTCTTC.

The chain links TRBV2 to TRBJ2-1, with 7 nucleotides matching TRBD2. V was clipped by 5 bases and J by 0 bases; unmatched bases: 7. The length of the CDR3 is 16 residues. Germline values: CDR1 SNHLY, CDR2 FYNNEI. Here the CDR3 DNA reads TGTGCCAGCAGTAAAGGGCTAGCGGCCTCCTACAATGAGCAGTTCTTC. Encoded protein: CASSKGLAASYNEQFF.

V usage is TRBV29-1 and J usage is TRBJ2-3; possibly TRBD1 for D (6 bases). The CDR3 totals 18 residues. Germline V CDR1 and CDR2: SQVTM, ANQGSEA. The V end was cut by 1 base, the J end by 0 bases, with 20 bases between. CDR3 bases: TGCAGCGTTGAAGTGGACAGCCCGACCCGATCTAGCACAGATACGCAGTATTTT. Translating it yields CSVEVDSPTRSSTDTQYF.

The rearrangement links TRBV6-5 to TRBJ2-4, with D unresolved. The germline V gene has CDR1 MNHEY and CDR2 SVGAGI. The V and J ends lost 2 bases and 6 bases respectively, with 8 bases between them. The CDR3 is made up of 13 amino acids. CDR3: CASSYPGSNIQYF. In DNA, the CDR3 is TGTGCCAGCAGTTACCCAGGATCAAACATTCAGTACTTC.

This clone was observed a few times. The rearrangement links TRBV29-1 to TRBJ2-1; the match to TRBD1 covers 9 bases. The CDR3 runs to 14 residues. Trimming at V came to 6 bases and at J to 5 bases, leaving 8 bases not matched to a gene. CDR1 and CDR2 from the germline V gene are SQVTM and ANQGSEA. In nucleotides, the CDR3 is TGCAGCGTGGCCCAGGGACAGGGAAACAATGAGCAGTTCTTC. Translation: CSVAQGQGNNEQFF.

This clone showed up just once. One end of the junction does not line up with germline, which may come from a read error. The chain combines TRBV7-9 with TRBJ1-4, with TRBD1 matching over 11 bases. The CDR3 loop spans 15 amino acids. Germline V lookup: CDR1 SEHNR, CDR2 FQNEAQ (reference sequence). Here the CDR3 DNA reads TGTTCCAGCAGCCCCGGACAGGGGGCTTATGAAAAACTGTTTTTT. This gives the protein CSSSPGQGAYEKLFF.

Notes on this clone: No DNA is shown, since the ends of the CDR3 on it are uncertain; the CDR3 is the one TCRdb lists. The chain carries TRBV6-5 and TRBJ2-5; TRBD2 was called by the table and not checked on the DNA. The CDR3 spans 15 amino acids, including both terminal residues. Germline V gene data show CDR1 as MNHEY and CDR2 as SVGAGI. This CDR3 reads CASSPRPGFLETQYF.

This clone was found once. The V call is TRBV7-9, the J call TRBJ2-7; the match to TRBD1 covers 9 bases. The germline gives CDR1 SEHNR, CDR2 FQNEAQ (reference sequence). With V trimmed by 4 bases and J by 2 bases, 3 bases remained unmatched. The CDR3 length is 14 residues. The CDR3 loop reads CASSWGQGPYEQYF. The CDR3 DNA reads TGTGCCAGCAGCTGGGGACAGGGTCCCTACGAGCAGTACTTC.

The CDR3 is CASSSRQSFLYNEQFF. The CDR3 DNA is TGCGCCAGCAGTTCCCGACAGAGCTTCCTATACAATGAGCAGTTCTTC. V gene TRBV10-1 combines with J gene TRBJ2-1; TRBD1 might be the D (5 bases). The V gene lost 5 bases and the J gene lost 4 bases, with 18 bases spanning the gap. Germline loops: CDR1 WNHNN, CDR2 SYGVQD (reference sequence). The CDR3 covers 16 residues.

V gene TRBV7-9 combines with J gene TRBJ2-5; 10 nucleotides match TRBD2. Judging by the DNA end, TRBJ2-7 fits better; the J call may be wrong. Per germline, CDR1 SEHNR and CDR2 FQNEAQ (reference sequence). The CDR3 runs 15 residues. CDR3 coding DNA: TGTGCCAGCAGCAAAGCAGCGGGGGGGCTCTACGAGCAGTACTTC. As protein: CASSKAAGGLYEQYF.

The chain combines TRBV4-1 with TRBJ2-1; D may be TRBD1 (7 bases). Germline loops: CDR1 MGHRA, CDR2 YSYEKL. The ends were cut back, 3 bases at V and 0 bases at J, with 12 bases in the middle. The CDR3 runs to 16 residues. CDR3 sequence reads: CASSQGGQLSYNEQFF. In nucleotides, the CDR3 is TGCGCCAGCAGCCAGGGGGGACAGCTCTCCTACAATGAGCAGTTCTTC.

The CDR3 sequence is CASSLVASGFINEQFF. The CDR3 nucleotides are TGTGCCAGCAGCTTAGTGGCTAGCGGGTTTATCAATGAGCAGTTCTTC. The rearrangement joins TRBV11-2 to TRBJ2-1, with TRBD2 matching 8 bases. The junction had 8 bases not matched to a gene; V was cut back by 1 base and J by 6 bases. CDR3 length: 16 residues. Germline V gives CDR1 SGHAT, CDR2 FQNNGV.

There are a few counts of this clone. This chain uses TRBV7-9 with TRBJ1-1; no firm D call. The CDR3 length is 14 residues. In germline, CDR1 is SEHNR, CDR2 FQNEAQ (reference sequence). The V and J ends lost 1 base and 3 bases respectively, with 9 bases between them. The CDR3 DNA follows: TGTGCCAGCAGCTTAGGGGTAGCAGACACTGAAGCTTTCTTT. Its translation is CASSLGVADTEAFF.

The chain is built from TRBV30 and TRBJ1-1; D uncertain. The CDR3 has 14 residues. V gave up 0 bases and J gave up 2 bases, with 10 bases separating them. In germline, CDR1 is GTSNPN, CDR2 SVGIG (reference sequence). CDR3 DNA: TGTGCCTGGAGTGTTGGCCTCCTTAACACTGAAGCTTTCTTT. It codes for CAWSVGLLNTEAFF.

This clone has just a few counts. The V and J genes are TRBV5-6 and TRBJ2-7; D uncertain. V lost 1 base and J 4 bases, leaving 15 bases between the germline ends. The CDR3 contains 15 residues. The germline gives CDR1 SGHDT, CDR2 YYEEEE. The CDR3 spells CASSLMAADRYEQYF. Here the CDR3 DNA reads TGTGCCAGCAGCTTGATGGCGGCTGACCGATACGAGCAGTACTTC.

The J gene is TRBJ2-3, the V gene TRBV4-3; D is perhaps TRBD1 (6 bases). The CDR3 covers 15 residues. Trimming shortened V by 0 bases and J by 5 bases, and 12 bases separated the two germline ends. Germline assignment: CDR1 LGHNA and CDR2 YSLEER. The CDR3 here is CASSQDRGLEDTQYF. As DNA, the CDR3 is TGCGCCAGCAGCCAAGACAGGGGCCTGGAAGATACGCAGTATTTT.

The chain uses TRBV7-8 and TRBJ1-2; 7 bases align to TRBD1. With V trimmed by 1 base and J by 4 bases, 0 bases remained unmatched. Germline lookup yields CDR1 SGHVS and CDR2 FQNEAQ. This CDR3 is 13 amino acids long. CDR3 sequence: CASSLGTGYGYTF. The CDR3 DNA reads as TGTGCCAGCAGCTTAGGGACAGGCTATGGCTACACCTTC.